Sequencing of this T cell receptor (beta chain) was carried out in a study of T cell responses to AZD1222 COVID-19 vaccine. General observations from the study: Receipt of two AZD1222 doses was followed by a rise in Spike-specific TCR breadth and depth. Seropositivity was recorded at baseline in only 5 or 6 AZD1222 recipients.

Note on this clone: As yet, its antigen is unknown.

Sequencing used immunoSEQ multiplex PCR; TCRdb keeps in-frame clones, though not all of them. The data contain some 170,000 clones, around 90% of them seen just once; the ten biggest clones take up 2% to 3%. The sample was peripheral blood, taken on day 0 of AZD1222 vaccination. The receptor was derived from an adult in good health.

The CDR3 nucleotides are TGTGCCAGCAGCCAAGAAGGGCGTATTGCCACAGATACGCAGTATTTT. This sequence encodes CASSQEGRIATDTQYF. The chain carries TRBV3-1 (or the pseudogene TRBV3-2) and TRBJ2-3; D unresolved. The V and J ends lost 0 bases and 2 bases respectively, with 12 bases between them. Germline V gene data show CDR1 as LGHDT and CDR2 as YNNKEL (reference sequence). This CDR3 comprises 16 residues.